Presented here are 5 T cell receptor beta chains from one specimen sequenced in a study of T cell repertoires in cytomegalovirus infection. Each CDR3 protein gets one entry after TCRdb re-called the reads with MiXCR. This table has approximately 1,000,000 distinct CDR3 sequences, around 31% appearing once. No antigen is known for these receptors. The sequenced sample was cultured CD8+ T cells from PBMCs, obtained from culture after CMV antigen stimulation. All receptors derive from a human donor in good health (CMV status not recorded). Some clones in this sample may be carry-over from other donors' samples.

The V gene is TRBV7-9, the J gene TRBJ2-2; D is possibly TRBD1 (7 bases). CDR1 is SEHNR, CDR2 FQNEAQ, per germline (reference sequence). The germline V and J ends were trimmed by 5 bases and 6 bases, with 16 bases remaining between them. CDR3 length: 15 amino acids. This chain's CDR3 is CASSGPRGRPGELFF. In DNA form, the CDR3 reads TGTGCCAGCAGCGGCCCCAGGGGGAGGCCCGGGGAGCTGTTTTTT.

In DNA form, the CDR3 reads TGTGCCAGCAGTTGGGATGGGGGTGGGGAGACCCAGTACTTC. Amino acid sequence: CASSWDGGGETQYF. The gene calls are TRBV12-3 or TRBV12-4 and TRBJ2-5, with D tentatively TRBD1 or TRBD2 (5 bases each). V lost 4 bases, J lost 5 bases, and 14 bases lay in between. The CDR3 has 14 amino acids.

This clonotype has just a few counts. The V call is TRBV5-4, the J call TRBJ2-7; D may be TRBD1 (6 bases). The CDR3 has 13 amino acids. Trimming removed 2 bases at V and 2 bases at J, with 8 bases between. Germline values: CDR1 SGHNT, CDR2 YYREEE (reference sequence). The CDR3, as DNA: TGTGCCAGCAGCTTAACAGGGACCTACGAGCAGTACGTC. Residues: CASSLTGTYEQYV.

The CDR3 coding sequence is TGTGCCAGCAGCTTAGACCCTCCCGGGACCCCTAACTCCTACGAGCAGTACTTC. Amino acids: CASSLDPPGTPNSYEQYF. The V call is TRBV13, the J call TRBJ2-7; perhaps D is TRBD1 or TRBD2 (5 bases each). Germline V CDR1 and CDR2: PRHDT, FYEKMQ (reference sequence). V was clipped by 1 base and J by 0 bases, with 19 bases between them. CDR3 length equals 18 residues.

This chain uses TRBV4-2 with TRBJ2-1; the D gene is possibly TRBD2 (7 bases). The CDR3 covers 12 residues. V lost 3 bases to trimming and J lost 13 bases, with 13 bases between them. Looked up from germline, CDR1 is LGHNA and CDR2 is YNFKEQ. The CDR3 reads CASSQSGGQQFF. The CDR3 DNA reads TGTGCCAGCAGCCAGTCGGGGGGCCAACAGTTCTTC.